Below, 2 T cell receptor beta chains from the same sample are listed, as sequenced in a study of CD8+CD57+ T cells in acquired aplastic anemia. According to the study, genomic DNA was the template for TCR beta VDJ and CDR3 profiling. TCRdb recomputed calls from the reads with MiXCR, one row per CDR3 protein. The sample has some 130,000 distinct CDR3 sequences, about 48% seen once. The specimen was sorted CD4+, CD8+, or CD8+CD57+ T cells (not recorded which) from PBMCs. These TCRs come from a human donor in good health, serving as a control.

This clonotype was recorded at least ten times. CDR3 region: CASSFIVAGRTDTQYF. The CDR3 nucleotides are TGTGCCAGCAGTTTTATAGTAGCGGGGAGGACAGATACGCAGTATTTT. V is TRBV12-3 or TRBV12-4 and J is TRBJ2-3, with TRBD2 identical over 8 bases. V gave up 3 bases and J gave up 3 bases; unmatched junction bases: 8. This CDR3 region has 16 residues.

This chain joins TRBV20-1 and TRBJ2-2; D possibly corresponds to TRBD2 (5 bases). In germline, CDR1 is DFQATT, CDR2 SNEGSKA (reference sequence). Trimming stripped 0 bases from V and 0 bases from J, with 8 bases between. The CDR3 contains 15 residues. The DNA of the CDR3 is TGCAGTGCTAGAGATCGGGATACGAACACCGGGGAGCTGTTTTTT. Its protein is CSARDRDTNTGELFF.